What follows are 11 T cell receptor beta chains derived from one specimen sequenced in a study of neurological immune-mediated disorders. TCRdb processed the 5' RACE reads anew with MiXCR; each CDR3 protein has one entry. Of 30,000 or so distinct CDR3 sequences listed, approximately 4.5% are singletons. Material: PBMCs. The receptors originated from a man between 18 and 29 years old in good health.

The sample holds many counts of this clonotype. V and J are TRBV7-3 and TRBJ2-1; 7 nucleotides line up with TRBD2. The CDR3 has 14 residues. Germline loops: CDR1 SGHTA, CDR2 FQGTGA. The V gene end was trimmed by 5 bases and the J gene end by 8 bases; junction bases not matched to a gene: 9. CDR3 protein: CASSQAGVGDEQFF. CDR3 nucleotide sequence: TGTGCCAGCAGCCAGGCGGGGGTGGGGGATGAGCAGTTCTTC.

This clonotype came up many times. The rearrangement uses TRBV6-5 and TRBJ1-5, with 7 positions matching TRBD1. The V gene end was trimmed by 3 bases and the J gene end by 3 bases; junction bases not matched to a gene: 11. Per germline, CDR1 MNHEY and CDR2 SVGAGI. The CDR3 has 17 amino acids. The CDR3: CASSYSNVRGFNQPQHF. The DNA for the CDR3 is TGTGCCAGCAGTTATTCGAATGTCAGGGGGTTCAATCAGCCCCAGCATTTT.

This clonotype has at least ten counts. This chain connects TRBV6-1 to TRBJ1-2; D gene unclear. The ends were cut back, 6 bases at V and 9 bases at J, with 17 bases in the middle. Germline CDR1 MNHNS, CDR2 SASEGT. The CDR3 length is 13 residues. CDR3 nucleotide sequence: TGTGCCAGCAGCAAGTACCAGGACCGGAGCTACACCTTC. This encodes CASSKYQDRSYTF.

This clonotype was recorded at least ten times. The chain combines TRBV20-1 with TRBJ2-6; 7 positions match TRBD1. The CDR3 covers 17 residues. In germline, CDR1 is DFQATT, CDR2 SNEGSKA (reference sequence). Germline trimming cut 1 base from V and 0 bases from J; bases unmatched to any gene: 6. CDR3 protein: CSARARTGVSGANVLTF. CDR3 DNA sequence: TGCAGTGCTAGAGCTAGGACAGGCGTCTCTGGGGCCAACGTCCTGACTTTC.

Ten or more counts support this clonotype. This sequence joins TRBV5-4 and TRBJ1-1; maybe TRBD1 (6 bases). Per germline, CDR1 SGHNT and CDR2 YYREEE (reference sequence). The V end was cut by 2 bases, the J end by 5 bases, with 19 bases between. The CDR3 is 16 amino acids. The CDR3: CASSFIQGLPVTEAFF. The CDR3 nucleotides read TGTGCCAGCAGCTTCATTCAGGGGTTACCCGTTACTGAAGCTTTCTTT.

This clonotype showed up many times. V usage is TRBV20-1 and J usage is TRBJ1-1, with 10 nucleotides matching TRBD1. Unmatched junction bases numbered 32, after V lost 6 bases and J lost 13 bases. The CDR3 sequence is 19 residues long. Germline V CDR1 and CDR2: DFQATT, SNEGSKA (reference sequence). CDR3 DNA: TGCAGTGCCCACCCCGCTCCGGGGGACAGGGGACCTCTCTCTTCGGAGGATTTCTTT. As protein: CSAHPAPGDRGPLSSEDFF.

This clonotype occurred many times. The chain combines TRBV12-3 or TRBV12-4 with TRBJ2-1; possibly TRBD1 for D (5 bases). The CDR3 covers 12 residues. The V end lost 6 bases, the J end lost 9 bases, and 12 bases lay between the germline ends. CDR3 sequence reads: CASRLRVVEQFF. In nucleotides, the CDR3 is TGTGCCAGCAGACTCAGGGTTGTTGAGCAGTTCTTC.

The sample holds many counts of this clonotype. This chain connects TRBV5-1 to TRBJ2-7, with D perhaps matching TRBD1 or TRBD2 (6 bases each). V lost 3 bases and J lost 3, with 16 bases in between. The CDR3 contains 15 residues. The germline V gene has CDR1 SGHRS and CDR2 YFSETQ. The CDR3 coding sequence is TGCGCCAGCAGCTGGGGGGCCGGGGAATACTACGAGCAGTACTTC. Protein: CASSWGAGEYYEQYF. Based on the CDR3 plus reference TRBV5-1 and TRBJ2-7, the full variable domain is KAGVTQTPRYLIKTRGQQVTLSCSPISGHRSVSWYQQTPGQGLQFLFEYFSETQRNKGNFPGRFSGRQFSNSRSEMNVSTLELGDSALYLCASSWGAGEYYEQYFGPGTRLTVT.

This clonotype was counted at least ten times. V is TRBV5-1 and J is TRBJ1-1; a weak D match, TRBD1 (5 bases). Germline CDR1 and CDR2: SGHRS and YFSETQ. CDR3 length: 16 residues. Trimming shortened V by 4 bases and J by 5 bases, and 21 bases separated the two germline ends. The CDR3 loop reads CASSPQSAGLGTEAFF. CDR3 DNA sequence: TGCGCCAGCAGCCCCCAGTCGGCAGGGCTCGGTACTGAAGCTTTCTTT.

This clonotype was seen at least ten times. J is TRBJ2-7 and V is TRBV20-1, with 8 positions matching TRBD2. This CDR3 comprises 12 residues. CDR1 and CDR2 (germline): DFQATT, SNEGSKA (reference sequence). V shed 6 bases and J 6 bases; nucleotides not matched to a gene: 7. The DNA for the CDR3 is TGCAGTGCCGTAGCGGGGCCGGGCGAGCAGTACTTC. Residues: CSAVAGPGEQYF.

There are many counts of this clonotype. The rearrangement joins TRBV5-1 to TRBJ2-5; 7 bases are shared with TRBD1. The CDR3 spans 13 residues. V was clipped by 4 bases and J by 1 base; unmatched bases: 1. CDR1 is SGHRS and CDR2 is YFSETQ in the germline V gene. The CDR3 nucleotides read TGCGCCAGCAGCCGGGACAGCCAAGAGACCCAGTACTTC. Encoded protein: CASSRDSQETQYF.